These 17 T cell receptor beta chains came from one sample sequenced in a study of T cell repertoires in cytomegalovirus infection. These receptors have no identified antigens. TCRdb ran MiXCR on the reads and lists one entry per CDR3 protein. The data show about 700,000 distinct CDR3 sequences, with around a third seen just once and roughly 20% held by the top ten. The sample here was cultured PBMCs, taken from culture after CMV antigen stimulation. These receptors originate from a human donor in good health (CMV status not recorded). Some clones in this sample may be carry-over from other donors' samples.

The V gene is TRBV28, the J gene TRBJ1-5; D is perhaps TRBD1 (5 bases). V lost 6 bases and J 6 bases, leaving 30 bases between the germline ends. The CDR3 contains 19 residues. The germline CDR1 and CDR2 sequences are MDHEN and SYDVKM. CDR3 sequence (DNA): TGTGCCAGCAGCTCCCCGCGGGGGGTTGGGAATTGGGAAGTTCAGCCCCAGCATTTT. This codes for CASSSPRGVGNWEVQPQHF.

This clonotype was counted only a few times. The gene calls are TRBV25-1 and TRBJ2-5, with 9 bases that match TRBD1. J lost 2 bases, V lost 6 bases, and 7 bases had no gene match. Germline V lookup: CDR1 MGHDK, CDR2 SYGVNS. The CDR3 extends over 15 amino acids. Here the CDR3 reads CASRGTGFLQETQYF. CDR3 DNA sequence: TGTGCCAGCAGGGGGACAGGGTTCCTTCAAGAGACCCAGTACTTC.

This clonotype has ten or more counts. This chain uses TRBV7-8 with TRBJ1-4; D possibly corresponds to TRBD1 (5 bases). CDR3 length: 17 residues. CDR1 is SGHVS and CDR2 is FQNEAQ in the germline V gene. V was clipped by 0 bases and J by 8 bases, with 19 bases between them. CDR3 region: CASSLALGRGEGEKLFF. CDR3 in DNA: TGTGCCAGCAGCTTAGCGCTGGGTCGGGGGGAAGGCGAAAAACTGTTTTTT.

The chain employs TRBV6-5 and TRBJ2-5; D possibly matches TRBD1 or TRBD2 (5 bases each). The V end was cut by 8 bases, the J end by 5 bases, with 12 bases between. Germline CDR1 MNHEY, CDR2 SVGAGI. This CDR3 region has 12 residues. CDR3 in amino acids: CASSGAWETQYF. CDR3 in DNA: TGTGCCAGCTCCGGGGCCTGGGAGACCCAGTACTTC.

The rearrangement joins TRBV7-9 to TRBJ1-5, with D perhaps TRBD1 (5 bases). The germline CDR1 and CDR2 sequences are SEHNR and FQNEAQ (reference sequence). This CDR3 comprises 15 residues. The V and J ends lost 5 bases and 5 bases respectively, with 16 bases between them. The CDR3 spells CASSRLGGADQPQHF. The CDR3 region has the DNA TGTGCCAGCAGCCGATTGGGAGGGGCTGATCAGCCCCAGCATTTT.

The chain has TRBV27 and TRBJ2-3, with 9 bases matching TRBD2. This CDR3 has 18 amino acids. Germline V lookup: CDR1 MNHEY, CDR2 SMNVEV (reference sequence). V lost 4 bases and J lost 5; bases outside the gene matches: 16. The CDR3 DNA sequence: TGTGCCAGCAGTTCCACTACAGGGGTTAGCGGGAGTAAAGATACGCAGTATTTT. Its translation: CASSSTTGVSGSKDTQYF.

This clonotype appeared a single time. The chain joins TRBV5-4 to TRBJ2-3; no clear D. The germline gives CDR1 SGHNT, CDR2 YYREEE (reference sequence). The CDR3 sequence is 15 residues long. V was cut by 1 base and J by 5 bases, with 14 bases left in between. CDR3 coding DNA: TGTGCCAGCAGCTTGCTGGTCGGAGCAGAAGATACGCAGTATTTT. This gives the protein CASSLLVGAEDTQYF.

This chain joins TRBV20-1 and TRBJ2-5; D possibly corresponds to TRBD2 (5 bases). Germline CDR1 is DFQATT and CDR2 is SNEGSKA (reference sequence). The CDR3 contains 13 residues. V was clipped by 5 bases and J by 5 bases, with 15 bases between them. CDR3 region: CSALRQGGETQYF. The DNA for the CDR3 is TGCAGTGCTTTACGACAAGGCGGGGAGACCCAGTACTTC.

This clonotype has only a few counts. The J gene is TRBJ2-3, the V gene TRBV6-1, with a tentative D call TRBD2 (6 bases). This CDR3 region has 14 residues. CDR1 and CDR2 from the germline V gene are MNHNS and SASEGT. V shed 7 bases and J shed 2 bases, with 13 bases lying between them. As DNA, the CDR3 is TGTGCCAGCACTCGGGACTCCTACACAGATACGCAGTATTTT. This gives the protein CASTRDSYTDTQYF.

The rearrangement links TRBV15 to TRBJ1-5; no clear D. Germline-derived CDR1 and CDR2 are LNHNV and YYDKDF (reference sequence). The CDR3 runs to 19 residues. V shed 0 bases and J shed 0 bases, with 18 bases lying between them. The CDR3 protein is CATSREGSTTRYSNQPQHF. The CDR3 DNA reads TGTGCCACCAGCAGAGAAGGCAGTACCACTCGCTATAGCAATCAGCCCCAGCATTTT.

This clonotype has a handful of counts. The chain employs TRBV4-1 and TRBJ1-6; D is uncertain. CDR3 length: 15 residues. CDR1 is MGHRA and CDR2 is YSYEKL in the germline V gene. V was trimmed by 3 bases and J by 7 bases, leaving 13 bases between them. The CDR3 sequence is CASSHRPGGNSPLHF. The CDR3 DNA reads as TGCGCCAGCAGCCATCGTCCGGGTGGCAATTCACCCCTCCACTTT.

This chain's CDR3 is CASSLISAGGETQYF. The CDR3 DNA follows: TGTGCCAGCAGTTTAATTTCGGCGGGGGGGGAGACCCAGTACTTC. The V gene is TRBV28, the J gene TRBJ2-5; 9 bases map to TRBD2. Germline V CDR1 and CDR2: MDHEN, SYDVKM. The CDR3 runs 15 residues. V was clipped by 2 bases and J by 5 bases; unmatched bases: 6. The full variable domain, with the rest looked up from reference TRBV28 and TRBJ2-5, is DVKVTQSSRYLVKRTGEKVFLECVQDMDHENMFWYRQDPGLGLRLIYFSYDVKMKEKGDIPEGYSVSREKKERFSLILESASTNQTSMYLCASSLISAGGETQYFGPGTRLLVL.

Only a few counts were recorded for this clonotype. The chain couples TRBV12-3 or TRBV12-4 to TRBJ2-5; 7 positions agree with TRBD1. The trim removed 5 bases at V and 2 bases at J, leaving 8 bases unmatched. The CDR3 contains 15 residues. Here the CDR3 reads CASSGTGTVQETQYF. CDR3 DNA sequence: TGTGCCAGCAGTGGCACAGGGACAGTACAAGAGACCCAGTACTTC.

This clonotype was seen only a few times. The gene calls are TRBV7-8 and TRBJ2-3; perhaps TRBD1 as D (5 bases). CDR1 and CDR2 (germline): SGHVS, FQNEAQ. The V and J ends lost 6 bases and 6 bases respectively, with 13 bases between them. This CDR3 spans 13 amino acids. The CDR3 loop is CASRGVGADTQYF. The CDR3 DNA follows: TGTGCCAGCAGGGGCGTAGGGGCGGATACGCAGTATTTT.

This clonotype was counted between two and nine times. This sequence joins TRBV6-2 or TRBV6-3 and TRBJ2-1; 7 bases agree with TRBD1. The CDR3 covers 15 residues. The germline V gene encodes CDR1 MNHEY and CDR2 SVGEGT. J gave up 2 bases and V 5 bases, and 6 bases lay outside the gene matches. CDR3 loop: CASSLGQIAYNEQFF. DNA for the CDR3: TGTGCCAGCAGTCTGGGACAGATAGCCTACAATGAGCAGTTCTTC.

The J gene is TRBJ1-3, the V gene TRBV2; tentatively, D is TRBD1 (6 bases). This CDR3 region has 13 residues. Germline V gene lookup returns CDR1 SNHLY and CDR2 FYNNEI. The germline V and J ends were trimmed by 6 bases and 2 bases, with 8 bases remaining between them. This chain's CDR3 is CASRTGTGNTIYF. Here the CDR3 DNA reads TGTGCCAGCAGAACAGGGACTGGAAACACCATATATTTT. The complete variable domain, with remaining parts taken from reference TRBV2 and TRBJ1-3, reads EPEVTQTPSHQVTQMGQEVILRCVPISNHLYFYWYRQILGQKVEFLVSFYNNEISEKSEIFDDQFSVERPDGSNFTLKIRSTKLEDSAMYFCASRTGTGNTIYFGEGSWLTVV.

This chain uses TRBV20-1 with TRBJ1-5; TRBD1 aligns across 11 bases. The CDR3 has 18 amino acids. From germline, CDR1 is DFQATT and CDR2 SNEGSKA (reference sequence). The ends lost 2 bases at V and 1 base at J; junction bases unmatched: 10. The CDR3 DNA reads TGCAGTGCTAGATTGGGACAGGGGGAATGGTGGAGCAATCAGCCCCAGCATTTT. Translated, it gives CSARLGQGEWWSNQPQHF.